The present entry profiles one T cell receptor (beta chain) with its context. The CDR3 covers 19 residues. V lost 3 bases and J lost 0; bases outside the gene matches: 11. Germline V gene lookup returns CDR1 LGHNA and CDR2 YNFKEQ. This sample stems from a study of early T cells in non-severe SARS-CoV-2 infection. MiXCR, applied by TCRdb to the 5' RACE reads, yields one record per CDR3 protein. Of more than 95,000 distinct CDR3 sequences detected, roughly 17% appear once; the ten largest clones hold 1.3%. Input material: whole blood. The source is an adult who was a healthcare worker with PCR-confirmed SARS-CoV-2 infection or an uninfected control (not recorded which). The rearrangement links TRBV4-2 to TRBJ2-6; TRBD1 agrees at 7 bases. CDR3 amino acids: CASSHPTGQAISGANVLTF. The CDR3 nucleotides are TGTGCCAGCAGCCACCCGACAGGACAGGCGATCTCTGGGGCCAACGTCCTGACTTTC.